What follows is one T cell receptor beta chain and its context. Its antigen is currently unknown. Each PCR contained spiked synthetic TR CDR3 controls spanning every V-J pairing. Profiling relied on immunoSEQ multiplex PCR, and the TCRdb table lists in-frame clones only, not all of them. Altogether around 30,000 clones are present, 90% being singletons, with the ten largest covering 1.3%. This record comes from a study of multiple sclerosis patients with progressive multifocal leukoencephalopathy. Study-wide results and limits: Less diverse TRB repertoires were suggested in most PML patients.

Stated time point: approximately twelve months of natalizumab therapy. Longitudinal control samples came from natalizumab-treated multiple sclerosis patients without PML. The CDR3 length is 17 residues. From germline, CDR1 is SGHTA and CDR2 FQGNSA. The ends were cut back, 5 bases at V and 0 bases at J, with 17 bases in the middle. Source: PBMCs, taken from a patient treated with natalizumab. This receptor was taken from a human donor with multiple sclerosis. The chain couples TRBV7-2 to TRBJ1-3; weak D call: TRBD1 (5 bases). The CDR3 reads CASSLRGQHSSGNTIYF. CDR3 bases: TGTGCCAGCAGCCTTAGGGGCCAGCACTCCTCTGGAAACACCATATATTTT.